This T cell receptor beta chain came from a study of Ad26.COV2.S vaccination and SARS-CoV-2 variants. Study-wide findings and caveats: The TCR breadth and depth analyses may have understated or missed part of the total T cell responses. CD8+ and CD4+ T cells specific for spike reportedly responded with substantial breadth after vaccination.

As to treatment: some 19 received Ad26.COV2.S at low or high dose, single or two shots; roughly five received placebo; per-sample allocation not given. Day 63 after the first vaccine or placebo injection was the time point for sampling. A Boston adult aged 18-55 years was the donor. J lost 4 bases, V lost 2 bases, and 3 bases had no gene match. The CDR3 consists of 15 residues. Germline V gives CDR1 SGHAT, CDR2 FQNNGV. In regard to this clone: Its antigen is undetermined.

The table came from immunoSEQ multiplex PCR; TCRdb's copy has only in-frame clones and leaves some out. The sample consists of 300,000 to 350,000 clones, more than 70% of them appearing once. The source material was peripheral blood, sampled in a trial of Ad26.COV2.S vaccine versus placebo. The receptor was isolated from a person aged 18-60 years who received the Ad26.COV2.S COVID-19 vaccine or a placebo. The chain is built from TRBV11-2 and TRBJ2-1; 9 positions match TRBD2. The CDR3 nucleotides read TGTGCCAGCAGCTTAAGCGGGGGGAGGTACAATGAGCAGTTCTTC. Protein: CASSLSGGRYNEQFF.